A single sample gave rise to the 20 T cell receptor beta chains below, sequenced in a study of OX40 agonist ivuxolimab in advanced cancers. Sequencing used immunoSEQ multiplex PCR; TCRdb keeps in-frame clones, though not all of them. Of tens of thousands of clones in the sample, approximately 89% are singletons; the top ten hold over 0.6%. The sample consisted of CD4+ or CD8+ T cells sorted from blood, taken in a trial of the OX40 agonist ivuxolimab. The receptors originated from an adult with an advanced solid tumor such as melanoma, head and neck, liver or kidney cancer.

This clone showed up just once. The chain links TRBV7-7 to TRBJ1-1; the D gene is possibly TRBD1 (5 bases). Germline CDR1 SSHAT, CDR2 FNYEAQ (reference sequence). V dropped 5 bases and J dropped 5 bases, with 9 bases sitting between them. The CDR3 consists of 12 residues. The CDR3 region is CASSPGSTEAFF. CDR3 DNA sequence: TGTGCCAGCAGCCCAGGGTCAACTGAAGCTTTCTTT.

This clone was detected a few times. V and J are TRBV6-6 and TRBJ1-1; perhaps TRBD1 as D (5 bases). Deletions cut 6 bases from V and 5 bases from J, with 10 bases between. CDR1 and CDR2 from the germline V gene are MNHNY and SVGAGI (reference sequence). The CDR3 covers 12 residues. This CDR3 reads CASRFDSTEAFF. The CDR3 DNA sequence: TGTGCCAGCAGATTTGACAGTACTGAAGCTTTCTTT.

The chain links TRBV4-2 to TRBJ1-2; possible D gene TRBD1, 6 bases. The CDR3 is 17 amino acids. Deletions cut 1 base from V and 1 base from J, with 16 bases between. CDR1 and CDR2 from the germline V gene are LGHNA and YNFKEQ. In nucleotides, the CDR3 is TGTGCCAGCAGCCAAGTATCGCAGGGGAGTATTAACTATGGCTACACCTTC. This encodes CASSQVSQGSINYGYTF.

V is TRBV4-2 and J is TRBJ1-1, with unresolved D. V lost 4 bases to trimming and J lost 1 base, with 7 bases between them. The CDR3 runs 13 residues. Per the germline V gene, CDR1 is LGHNA and CDR2 is YNFKEQ. CDR3 DNA sequence: TGTGCCAGCAGCCCGCCTTCGAACACTGAAGCTTTCTTT. Translation: CASSPPSNTEAFF.

This chain uses TRBV6-5 with TRBJ2-3; D perhaps matches TRBD1 (6 bases). The germline V gene encodes CDR1 MNHEY and CDR2 SVGAGI. Trimming stripped 6 bases from V and 0 bases from J, with 10 bases between. The length of the CDR3 is 14 residues. The CDR3 coding sequence is TGTGCCAGCAGGGGGCAGGGGAGCACAGATACGCAGTATTTT. Its protein product is CASRGQGSTDTQYF.

The CDR3 DNA sequence: TGTGCCATCAGCAGGGGCCCTGGTAATGAAAAACTGTTTTTT. Amino acids: CAISRGPGNEKLFF. The chain is built from TRBV10-3 and TRBJ1-4, with a possible D match to TRBD1 (6 bases). Trimming pared 6 bases from V and 4 bases from J, leaving 12 bases between. The CDR3 spans 14 residues. Germline V gives CDR1 ENHRY, CDR2 SYGVKD.

The sample holds one count of this clone. The V gene is TRBV5-6, the J gene TRBJ2-7; D ambiguous. This CDR3 region has 14 residues. V gave up 2 bases and J gave up 3 bases, with 12 bases separating them. Germline V gene sequence: CDR1 SGHDT, CDR2 YYEEEE. CDR3 nucleotides: TGTGCCAGCAGCTTCAACCGGGCCTTCTACGAGCAGTACTTC. Protein sequence: CASSFNRAFYEQYF.

In its sample, this clone was seen a few times. This chain uses TRBV9 with TRBJ2-7, with D unclear. The germline CDR1 and CDR2 sequences are SGDLS and YYNGEE. The CDR3 is 14 residues long. V lost 4 bases and J lost 1, with 12 bases in between. The CDR3 is CASSPGFLSYEQYF. The CDR3 nucleotides read TGTGCCAGCAGCCCCGGATTCCTATCCTACGAGCAGTACTTC.

This chain uses TRBV2 with TRBJ1-1; no clear D. Trimming left V 1 base short and J 8 bases short, with 17 bases between. CDR3 length equals 15 residues. The germline CDR1 and CDR2 sequences are SNHLY and FYNNEI. This CDR3 reads CASSEEGVGNLEAFF. Written as DNA, the CDR3 is TGTGCCAGCAGTGAAGAAGGTGTGGGGAATCTCGAAGCTTTCTTT.

The sample holds one count of this clone. The genes are TRBV10-3 and TRBJ2-1; D is perhaps TRBD2 (6 bases). Germline CDR1 reads ENHRY; CDR2 reads SYGVKD. This CDR3 has 12 residues. Trimming left V 11 bases short and J 5 bases short, with 13 bases between. The DNA of the CDR3 is TGTGCCTTAGGGACTCCGCACAATGAGCAGTTCTTC. The encoded protein is CALGTPHNEQFF.

The chain recombines TRBV29-1 with TRBJ2-7; D is unresolved. The CDR3 sequence is 11 residues long. The V end lost 4 bases, the J end lost 0 bases, and 4 bases lay between the germline ends. In germline, CDR1 is SQVTM, CDR2 ANQGSEA. CDR3 protein: CSVVSSYEQYF. DNA of the CDR3: TGCAGCGTTGTGTCCTCCTACGAGCAGTACTTC.

J is TRBJ2-6 and V is TRBV11-3, with TRBD1 matching 9 bases. J lost 0 bases, V lost 5 bases, and 11 bases had no gene match. Germline values: CDR1 SGHNT, CDR2 YENEEA. This CDR3 has 19 residues. CDR3 bases: TGTGCCAGCAGCACTTCATGGGACAGGGAAAACTCTGGGGCCAACGTCCTGACTTTC. Protein sequence: CASSTSWDRENSGANVLTF. The variable domain in full, with the rest retrieved from reference TRBV11-3 and TRBJ2-6, is EAGVVQSPRYKIIEKKQPVAFWCNPISGHNTLYWYLQNLGQGPELLIRYENEEAVDDSQLPKDRFSAERLKGVDSTLKIQPAELGDSAVYLCASSTSWDRENSGANVLTFGAGSRLTVL.

The genes are TRBV5-1 and TRBJ2-2, with TRBD1 matching 11 bases. Germline V gene lookup returns CDR1 SGHRS and CDR2 YFSETQ. The CDR3 spans 16 residues. J gave up 4 bases and V 5 bases, and 7 bases lay outside the gene matches. CDR3 loop: CASRPAGTGGTGELFF. The DNA of the CDR3 is TGCGCCAGCAGGCCCGCCGGGACAGGGGGCACCGGGGAGCTGTTTTTT.

This clone was seen a handful of times. This chain links TRBV5-1 with TRBJ2-3, with D perhaps matching TRBD1 (5 bases). CDR1 and CDR2 (germline): SGHRS, YFSETQ. Trimming pared 2 bases from V and 0 bases from J, leaving 13 bases between. The CDR3 contains 16 residues. The chain's CDR3 is CASSLGAERSTDTQYF. The CDR3 DNA sequence: TGCGCCAGCAGCTTAGGGGCCGAGCGTAGCACAGATACGCAGTATTTT. Drawing the rest from reference TRBV5-1 and TRBJ2-3, the complete variable domain is KAGVTQTPRYLIKTRGQQVTLSCSPISGHRSVSWYQQTPGQGLQFLFEYFSETQRNKGNFPGRFSGRQFSNSRSEMNVSTLELGDSALYLCASSLGAERSTDTQYFGPGTRLTVL.

This chain joins TRBV6-6 and TRBJ1-2; D uncertain. This CDR3 has 12 residues. Germline CDR1 and CDR2: MNHNY and SVGAGI (reference sequence). The V end was cut by 6 bases, the J end by 8 bases, with 13 bases between. CDR3 DNA: TGTGCCAGCAGCCGAAGGGTAGGCGGCTACACCTTC. Amino acids: CASSRRVGGYTF.

V is TRBV2 and J is TRBJ2-1; the D call may be TRBD1 or TRBD2 (5 bases each). The germline CDR1 and CDR2 sequences are SNHLY and FYNNEI. V lost 4 bases, J lost 1 base, and 8 bases lay in between. The CDR3 extends over 14 amino acids. The CDR3 loop reads CASSGDGSYNEQFF. In nucleotides, the CDR3 is TGTGCCAGCAGTGGGGACGGATCCTACAATGAGCAGTTCTTC.

V usage is TRBV7-3 and J usage is TRBJ1-3; D remains unclear. The CDR3 length is 13 residues. Trimming stripped 5 bases from V and 7 bases from J, with 12 bases between. Germline V gene data show CDR1 as SGHTA and CDR2 as FQGTGA. This CDR3 is CASSLGGVNTIYF. The CDR3 DNA is TGTGCCAGCAGCCTTGGTGGGGTCAACACCATATATTTT.

The rearrangement links TRBV5-4 to TRBJ2-4; a possible D gene is TRBD2 (5 bases). The CDR3 extends over 13 amino acids. CDR1 is SGHNT, CDR2 YYREEE, per germline (reference sequence). V was shortened by 5 bases and J by 7 bases, with 13 bases between the two germline ends. The CDR3 DNA reads as TGTGCCAGCAGTATAGGGAGCGGTAACATTCAGTACTTC. Encoded protein: CASSIGSGNIQYF.

This clone was seen a handful of times. The chain has TRBV7-9 and TRBJ1-1; no reliable D call. CDR1 is SEHNR and CDR2 is FQNEAQ in the germline V gene (reference sequence). Trimming removed 4 bases at V and 6 bases at J, with 12 bases between. This CDR3 comprises 13 residues. CDR3 nucleotides: TGTGCCAGCAGCTATACGATAGACTCTGAAGCTTTCTTT. Protein sequence: CASSYTIDSEAFF.

The chain links TRBV5-5 to TRBJ1-1, with D perhaps TRBD1 (5 bases). The CDR3 has 16 residues. Between the trimmed V and J ends, which lost 5 bases and 1 base, there was a span of 18 bases. Germline-derived CDR1 and CDR2 are SGHKS and YYEKEE (reference sequence). CDR3 bases: TGTGCCAGCAGGCTGGTTATGACAGTTCCGAACACTGAAGCTTTCTTT. This translates into CASRLVMTVPNTEAFF. The full variable domain, completed using reference TRBV5-5 and TRBJ1-1, is DAGVTQSPTHLIKTRGQQVTLRCSPISGHKSVSWYQQVLGQGPQFIFQYYEKEERGRGNFPDRFSARQFPNYSSELNVNALLLGDSALYLCASRLVMTVPNTEAFFGQGTRLTVV.